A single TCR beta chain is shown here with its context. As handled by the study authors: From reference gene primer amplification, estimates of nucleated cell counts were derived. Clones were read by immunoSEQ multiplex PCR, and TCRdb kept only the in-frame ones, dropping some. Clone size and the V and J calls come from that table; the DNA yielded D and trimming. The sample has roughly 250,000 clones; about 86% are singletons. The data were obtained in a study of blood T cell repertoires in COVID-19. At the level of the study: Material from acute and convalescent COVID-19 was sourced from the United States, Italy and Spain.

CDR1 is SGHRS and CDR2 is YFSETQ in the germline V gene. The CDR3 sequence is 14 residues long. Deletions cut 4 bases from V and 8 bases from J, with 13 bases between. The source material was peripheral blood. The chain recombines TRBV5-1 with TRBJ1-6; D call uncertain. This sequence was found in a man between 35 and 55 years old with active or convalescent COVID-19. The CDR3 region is CASSTALEDSPLHF. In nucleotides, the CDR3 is TGCGCCAGCAGCACCGCCTTAGAAGATTCACCCCTCCACTTT.